Reported below is one TCR beta chain. This sample is drawn from a study of control samples from healthy donors and cancer patients. Repertoires were generated with immunoSEQ multiplex PCR, while TCRdb's copy carries only in-frame clones and drops some. The sample holds about 170,000 clones, about 91% seen once. V lost 4 bases to trimming and J lost 5 bases; unmatched junction nucleotides: 7. Germline-derived CDR1 and CDR2 are MNHEY and SMNVEV (reference sequence). The CDR3 extends over 15 amino acids. The source material was blood. J is TRBJ2-3 and V is TRBV27; 9 nucleotides match TRBD1. This clonotype was obtained from a woman in her twenties or thirties in good health. CDR3 amino acids: CASSWNRGQGDTQYF. The DNA of the CDR3 is TGTGCCAGCAGTTGGAACAGGGGGCAAGGAGATACGCAGTATTTT.